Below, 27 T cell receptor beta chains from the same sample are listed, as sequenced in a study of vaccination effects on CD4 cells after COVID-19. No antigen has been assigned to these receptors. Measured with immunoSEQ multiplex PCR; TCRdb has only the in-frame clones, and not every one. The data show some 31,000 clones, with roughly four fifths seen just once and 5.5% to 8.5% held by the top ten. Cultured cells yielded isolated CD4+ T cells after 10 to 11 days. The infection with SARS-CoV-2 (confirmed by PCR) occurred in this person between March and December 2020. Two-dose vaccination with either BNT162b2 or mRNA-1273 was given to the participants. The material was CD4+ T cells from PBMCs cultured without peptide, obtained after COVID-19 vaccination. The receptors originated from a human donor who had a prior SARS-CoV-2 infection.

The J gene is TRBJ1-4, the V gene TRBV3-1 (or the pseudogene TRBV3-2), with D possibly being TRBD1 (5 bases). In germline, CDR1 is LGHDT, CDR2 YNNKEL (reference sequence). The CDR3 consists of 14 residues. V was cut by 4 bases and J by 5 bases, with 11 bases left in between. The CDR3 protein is CASSPNRNNEKLFF. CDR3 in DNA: TGTGCCAGCAGCCCTAACAGGAACAATGAAAAACTGTTTTTT.

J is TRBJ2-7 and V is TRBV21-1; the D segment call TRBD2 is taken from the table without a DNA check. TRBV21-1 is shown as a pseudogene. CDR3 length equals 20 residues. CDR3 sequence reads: CASSKDGPGGRLAGSSEQYF. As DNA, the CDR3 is TGTGCCAGCAGCAAAGATGGTCCAGGGGGACGGCTAGCGGGAAGTAGCGAGCAGTACTTC.

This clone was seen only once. The DNA of the CDR3 is TGTGCCAGCAGCCGAACTACAGGCCCTGAAGTTGGGTCACCCCTCCACTTT. It specifies CASSRTTGPEVGSPLHF. The chain recombines TRBV5-6 with TRBJ1-6, with a possible D match to TRBD1 (5 bases). Trimming cost V 4 bases and J 10 bases, with 24 bases left between them. In germline, CDR1 is SGHDT, CDR2 YYEEEE. CDR3 length equals 17 residues. Combining the CDR3 with reference TRBV5-6 and TRBJ1-6 gives the whole variable domain DAGVTQSPTHLIKTRGQQVTLRCSPKSGHDTVSWYQQALGQGPQFIFQYYEEEERQRGNFPDRFSGHQFPNYSSELNVNALLLGDSALYLCASSRTTGPEVGSPLHFGNGTRLTVT.

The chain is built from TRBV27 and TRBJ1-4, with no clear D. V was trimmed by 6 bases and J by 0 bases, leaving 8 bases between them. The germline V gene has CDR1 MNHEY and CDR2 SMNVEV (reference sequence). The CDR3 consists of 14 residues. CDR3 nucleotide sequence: TGTGCCAGCAGGAGAGTGGCAACTAATGAAAAACTGTTTTTT. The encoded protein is CASRRVATNEKLFF.

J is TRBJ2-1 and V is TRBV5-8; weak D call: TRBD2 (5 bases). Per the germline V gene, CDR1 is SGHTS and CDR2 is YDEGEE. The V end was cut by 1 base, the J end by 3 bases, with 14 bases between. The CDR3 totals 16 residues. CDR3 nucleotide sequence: TGTGCCAGCAGCTTGTCTATGGGAGTCATCTACAATGAGCAGTTCTTC. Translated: CASSLSMGVIYNEQFF.

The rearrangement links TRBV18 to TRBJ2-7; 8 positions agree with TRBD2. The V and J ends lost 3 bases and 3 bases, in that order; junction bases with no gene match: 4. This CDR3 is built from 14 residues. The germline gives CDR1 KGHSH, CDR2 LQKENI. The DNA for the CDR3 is TGTGCCAGCTCACCCGGGACTAGATTCTACGAGCAGTACTTC. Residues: CASSPGTRFYEQYF.

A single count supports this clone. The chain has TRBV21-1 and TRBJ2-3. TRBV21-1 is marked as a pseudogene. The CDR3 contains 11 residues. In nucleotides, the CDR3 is TGTGCCAGCAGTAGCACAGATACGCAGTATTTT. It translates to CASSSTDTQYF.

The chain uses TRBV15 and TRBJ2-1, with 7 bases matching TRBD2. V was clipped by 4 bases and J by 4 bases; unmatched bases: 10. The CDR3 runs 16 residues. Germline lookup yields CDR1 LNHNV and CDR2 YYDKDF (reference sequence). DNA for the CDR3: TGTGCCACCAGCAAAGAGTTGGGAGGGACTTACAATGAGCAGTTCTTC. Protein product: CATSKELGGTYNEQFF. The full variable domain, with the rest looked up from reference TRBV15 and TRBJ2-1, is DAMVIQNPRYQVTQFGKPVTLSCSQTLNHNVMYWYQQKSSQAPKLLFHYYDKDFNNEADTPDNFQSRRPNTSFCFLDIRSPGLGDTAMYLCATSKELGGTYNEQFFGPGTRLTVL.

CDR3 region: CASTLRRGETQYF. As DNA, the CDR3 is TGTGCCAGCACCTTGAGAAGGGGGGAGACCCAGTACTTC. The chain has TRBV21-1 and TRBJ2-5; no check of the table's D call, TRBD1, against the DNA was made. TRBV21-1 represents a pseudogene. This CDR3 comprises 13 residues.

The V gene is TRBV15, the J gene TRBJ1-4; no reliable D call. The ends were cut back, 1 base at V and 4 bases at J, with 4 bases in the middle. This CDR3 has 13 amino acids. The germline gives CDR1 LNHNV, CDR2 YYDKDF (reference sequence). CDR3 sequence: CATSRALNEKLFF. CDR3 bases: TGTGCCACCAGCAGAGCACTTAATGAAAAACTGTTTTTT.

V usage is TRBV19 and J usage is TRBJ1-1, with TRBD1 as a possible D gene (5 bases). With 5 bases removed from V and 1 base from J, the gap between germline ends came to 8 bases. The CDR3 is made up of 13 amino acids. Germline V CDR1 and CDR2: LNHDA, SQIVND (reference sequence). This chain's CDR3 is CASSWDRNTEAFF. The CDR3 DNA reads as TGTGCCAGTAGTTGGGACCGGAACACTGAAGCTTTCTTT.

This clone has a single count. CDR3 nucleotide sequence: TGTGCCAGCAGCTCTAGACTAGAACAAGAGACCCAGTACTTC. Translating it yields CASSSRLEQETQYF. The rearrangement uses TRBV5-4 and TRBJ2-5; D is perhaps TRBD2 (6 bases). Germline V gene data show CDR1 as SGHNT and CDR2 as YYREEE (reference sequence). CDR3 length equals 14 residues. The V end lost 3 bases, the J end lost 2 bases, and 11 bases lay between the germline ends.

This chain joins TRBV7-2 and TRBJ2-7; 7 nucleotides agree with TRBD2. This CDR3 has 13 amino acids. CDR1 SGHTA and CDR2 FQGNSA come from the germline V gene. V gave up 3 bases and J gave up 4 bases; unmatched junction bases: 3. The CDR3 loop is CASSFGLGYEQYF. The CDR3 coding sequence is TGTGCCAGCAGCTTCGGACTAGGGTACGAGCAGTACTTC.

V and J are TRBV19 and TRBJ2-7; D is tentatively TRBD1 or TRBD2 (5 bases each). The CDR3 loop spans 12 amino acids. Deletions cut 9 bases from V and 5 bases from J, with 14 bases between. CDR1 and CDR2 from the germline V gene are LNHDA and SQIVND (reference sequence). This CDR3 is CASGDRNHEQYF. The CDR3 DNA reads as TGTGCCAGCGGGGACCGGAATCACGAGCAGTACTTC.

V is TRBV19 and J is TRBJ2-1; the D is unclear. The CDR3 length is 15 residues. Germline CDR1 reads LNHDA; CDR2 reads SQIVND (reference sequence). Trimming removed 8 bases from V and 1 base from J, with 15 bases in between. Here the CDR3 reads CASASDPTSYNEQFF. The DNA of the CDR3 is TGTGCCAGTGCGAGCGACCCTACGTCCTACAATGAGCAGTTCTTC.

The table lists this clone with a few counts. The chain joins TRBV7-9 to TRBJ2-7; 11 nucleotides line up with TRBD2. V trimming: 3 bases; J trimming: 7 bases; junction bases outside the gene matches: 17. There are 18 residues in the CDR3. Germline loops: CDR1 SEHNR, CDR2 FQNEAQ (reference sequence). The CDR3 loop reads CASSLFASSGGHRGEQYF. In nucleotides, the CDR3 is TGTGCCAGCAGCTTGTTCGCGTCTAGCGGGGGGCATCGTGGGGAGCAGTACTTC.

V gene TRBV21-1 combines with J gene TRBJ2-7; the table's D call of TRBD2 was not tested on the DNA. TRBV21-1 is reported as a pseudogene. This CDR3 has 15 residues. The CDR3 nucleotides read TGTGCCAGCAGCAAAGGTCCCAGGGAGGCTGGAGAGCAGTACTTC. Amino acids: CASSKGPREAGEQYF.

The CDR3 sequence: CASSQGQSGQPQHF. DNA for the CDR3: TGCGCCAGCTCCCAAGGACAGTCCGGTCAGCCCCAGCATTTT. The chain uses TRBV5-1 and TRBJ1-5, with D maybe TRBD1 (6 bases). The CDR3 consists of 14 residues. V lost 7 bases and J 6 bases, leaving 17 bases between the germline ends. The germline gives CDR1 SGHRS, CDR2 YFSETQ.

CDR3 nucleotides: TGTGCCACCAGCAGATCCTTGGGCGCCGCCTACAATGAGCAGTTCTTC. Amino acid sequence: CATSRSLGAAYNEQFF. The chain carries TRBV15 and TRBJ2-1, with D unresolved. Deletions cut 2 bases from V and 2 bases from J, with 13 bases between. Per germline, CDR1 LNHNV and CDR2 YYDKDF (reference sequence). CDR3 size: 16 residues. Full variable domain (remainder filled in from reference TRBV15 and TRBJ2-1): DAMVIQNPRYQVTQFGKPVTLSCSQTLNHNVMYWYQQKSSQAPKLLFHYYDKDFNNEADTPDNFQSRRPNTSFCFLDIRSPGLGDTAMYLCATSRSLGAAYNEQFFGPGTRLTVL.

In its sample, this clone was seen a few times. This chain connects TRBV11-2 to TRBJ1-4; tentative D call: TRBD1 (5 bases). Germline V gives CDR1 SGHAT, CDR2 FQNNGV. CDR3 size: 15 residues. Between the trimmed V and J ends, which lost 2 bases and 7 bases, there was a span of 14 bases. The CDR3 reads CASSLPGQEGEKLFF. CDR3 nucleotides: TGTGCCAGCAGCTTACCAGGGCAAGAGGGTGAAAAACTGTTTTTT.

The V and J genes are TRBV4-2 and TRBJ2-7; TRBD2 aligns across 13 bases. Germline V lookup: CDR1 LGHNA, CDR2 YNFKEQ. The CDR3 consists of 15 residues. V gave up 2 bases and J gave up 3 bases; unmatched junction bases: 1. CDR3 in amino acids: CASSQRTSGGYEQYF. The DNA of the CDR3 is TGTGCCAGCAGCCAACGGACTAGCGGGGGCTACGAGCAGTACTTC.

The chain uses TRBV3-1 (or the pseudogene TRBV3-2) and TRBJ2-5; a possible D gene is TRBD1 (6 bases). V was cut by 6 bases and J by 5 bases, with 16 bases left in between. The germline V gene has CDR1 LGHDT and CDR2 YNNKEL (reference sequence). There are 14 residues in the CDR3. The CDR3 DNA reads TGTGCCAGCAGGCGTACAGGGATCGGGGAGACCCAGTACTTC. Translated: CASRRTGIGETQYF.

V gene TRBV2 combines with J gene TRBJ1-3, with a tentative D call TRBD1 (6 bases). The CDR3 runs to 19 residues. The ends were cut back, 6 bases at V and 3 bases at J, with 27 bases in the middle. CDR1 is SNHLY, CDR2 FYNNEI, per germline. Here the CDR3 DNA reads TGTGCCAGCAGCCCTGGGTGGGGGGCTGGATTGAGTTTTGGAAACACCATATATTTT. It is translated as CASSPGWGAGLSFGNTIYF. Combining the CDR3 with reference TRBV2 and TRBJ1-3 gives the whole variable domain EPEVTQTPSHQVTQMGQEVILRCVPISNHLYFYWYRQILGQKVEFLVSFYNNEISEKSEIFDDQFSVERPDGSNFTLKIRSTKLEDSAMYFCASSPGWGAGLSFGNTIYFGEGSWLTVV.

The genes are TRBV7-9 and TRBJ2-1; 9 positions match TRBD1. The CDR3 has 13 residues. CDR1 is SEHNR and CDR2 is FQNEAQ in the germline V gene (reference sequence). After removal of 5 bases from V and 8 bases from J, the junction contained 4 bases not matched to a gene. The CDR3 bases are TGTGCCAGCAGCCAGACAGGGGGTCATGAGCAGTTCTTC. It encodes CASSQTGGHEQFF.

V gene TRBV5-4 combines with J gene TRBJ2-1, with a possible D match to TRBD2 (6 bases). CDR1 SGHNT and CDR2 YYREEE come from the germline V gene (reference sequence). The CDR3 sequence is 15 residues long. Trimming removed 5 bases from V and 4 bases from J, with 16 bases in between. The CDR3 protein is CASSRDPGLYNEQFF. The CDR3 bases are TGTGCCAGCAGTCGGGACCCCGGACTATACAATGAGCAGTTCTTC.

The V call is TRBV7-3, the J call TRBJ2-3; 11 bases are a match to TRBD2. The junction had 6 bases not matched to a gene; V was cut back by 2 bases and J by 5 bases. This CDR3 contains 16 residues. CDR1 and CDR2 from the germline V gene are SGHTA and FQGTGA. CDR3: CASSLVGSGGGDTQYF. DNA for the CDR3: TGTGCCAGCAGCTTAGTTGGTAGCGGGGGGGGAGATACGCAGTATTTT. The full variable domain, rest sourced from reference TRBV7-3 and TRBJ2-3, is GAGVSQTPSNKVTEKGKYVELRCDPISGHTALYWYRQSLGQGPEFLIYFQGTGAADDSGLPNDRFFAVRPEGSVSTLKIQRTERGDSAVYLCASSLVGSGGGDTQYFGPGTRLTVL.

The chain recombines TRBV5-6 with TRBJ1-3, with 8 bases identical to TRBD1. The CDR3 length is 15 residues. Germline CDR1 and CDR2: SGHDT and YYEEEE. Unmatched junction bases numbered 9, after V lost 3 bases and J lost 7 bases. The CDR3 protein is CASSSPQGASNTIYF. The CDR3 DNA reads TGTGCCAGCAGCTCGCCCCAGGGGGCGAGTAACACCATATATTTT.